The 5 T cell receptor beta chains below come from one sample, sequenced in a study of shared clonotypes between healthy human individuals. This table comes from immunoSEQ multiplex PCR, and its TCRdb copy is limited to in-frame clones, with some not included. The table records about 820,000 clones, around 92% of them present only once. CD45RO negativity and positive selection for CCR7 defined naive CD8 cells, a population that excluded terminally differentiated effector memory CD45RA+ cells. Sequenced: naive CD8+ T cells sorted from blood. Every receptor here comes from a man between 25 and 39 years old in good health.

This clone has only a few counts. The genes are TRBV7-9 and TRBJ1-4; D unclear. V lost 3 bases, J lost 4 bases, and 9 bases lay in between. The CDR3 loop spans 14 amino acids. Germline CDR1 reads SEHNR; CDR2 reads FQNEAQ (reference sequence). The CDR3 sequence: CASSFRQINEKLFF. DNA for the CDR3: TGTGCCAGCAGCTTCCGGCAAATTAATGAAAAACTGTTTTTT. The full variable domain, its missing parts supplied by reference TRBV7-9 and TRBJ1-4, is DTGVSQNPRHKITKRGQNVTFRCDPISEHNRLYWYRQTLGQGPEFLTYFQNEAQLEKSRLLSDRFSAERPKGSFSTLEIQRTEQGDSAMYLCASSFRQINEKLFFGSGTQLSVL.

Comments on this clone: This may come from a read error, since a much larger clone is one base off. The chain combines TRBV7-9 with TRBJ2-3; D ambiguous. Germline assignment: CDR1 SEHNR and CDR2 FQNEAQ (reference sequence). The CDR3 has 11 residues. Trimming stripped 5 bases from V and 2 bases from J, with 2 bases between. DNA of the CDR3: TGTGCCAGCAGCACCACAGATACGCAGTATTTT. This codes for CASSTTDTQYF.

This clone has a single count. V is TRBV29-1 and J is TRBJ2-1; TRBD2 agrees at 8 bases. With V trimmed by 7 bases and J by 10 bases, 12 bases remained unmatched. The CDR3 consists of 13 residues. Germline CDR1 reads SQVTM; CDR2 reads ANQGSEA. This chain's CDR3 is CSASGGESQEQFF. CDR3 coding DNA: TGCAGCGCCTCGGGGGGGGAGTCCCAGGAGCAGTTCTTC.

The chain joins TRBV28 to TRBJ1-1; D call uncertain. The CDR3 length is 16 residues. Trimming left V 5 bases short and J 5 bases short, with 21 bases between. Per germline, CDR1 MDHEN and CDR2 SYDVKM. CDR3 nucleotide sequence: TGTGCCAGCAGTGACCCGGAGAGTAACCCGGGGACTGAAGCTTTCTTT. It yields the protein CASSDPESNPGTEAFF.

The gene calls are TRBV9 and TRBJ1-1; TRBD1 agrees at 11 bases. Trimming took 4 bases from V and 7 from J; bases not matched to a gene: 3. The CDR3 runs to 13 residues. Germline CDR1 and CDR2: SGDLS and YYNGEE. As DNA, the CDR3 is TGTGCCAGCAGCAGGACAGGGGGCAATGAAGCTTTCTTT. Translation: CASSRTGGNEAFF.